Presented here are 2 T cell receptor beta chains from one specimen sequenced in a study of radiotherapy plus CTLA-4 blockade in lung cancer. Profiling relied on immunoSEQ multiplex PCR, and the TCRdb table lists in-frame clones only, not all of them. Of roughly 80,000 clones in the sample, 78% were seen once. The input for sequencing was peripheral blood, taken from a patient treated with radiotherapy plus ipilimumab. The receptor set was obtained from a human donor with non-small cell lung cancer who had a partial response to radiotherapy plus ipilimumab. Some clones in this sample may be carry-over from other donors' samples.

The chain combines TRBV28 with TRBJ2-5; tentatively, D is TRBD1 (5 bases). The CDR3 runs 12 residues. Trimming pared 4 bases from V and 10 bases from J, leaving 13 bases between. Germline CDR1 MDHEN, CDR2 SYDVKM. The CDR3 is CASSSTTRDQYF. The CDR3 coding sequence is TGTGCCAGCAGTTCCACCACCAGGGACCAGTACTTC.

J is TRBJ2-6 and V is TRBV18; TRBD1 aligns across 8 bases. The V and J ends lost 5 bases and 3 bases, in that order; junction bases with no gene match: 12. This CDR3 contains 18 residues. Looked up from germline, CDR1 is KGHSH and CDR2 is LQKENI. The CDR3 is CASSARQGSVSGANVLTF. Written as DNA, the CDR3 is TGTGCCAGCTCAGCGAGACAGGGGAGCGTAAGTGGGGCCAACGTCCTGACTTTC.